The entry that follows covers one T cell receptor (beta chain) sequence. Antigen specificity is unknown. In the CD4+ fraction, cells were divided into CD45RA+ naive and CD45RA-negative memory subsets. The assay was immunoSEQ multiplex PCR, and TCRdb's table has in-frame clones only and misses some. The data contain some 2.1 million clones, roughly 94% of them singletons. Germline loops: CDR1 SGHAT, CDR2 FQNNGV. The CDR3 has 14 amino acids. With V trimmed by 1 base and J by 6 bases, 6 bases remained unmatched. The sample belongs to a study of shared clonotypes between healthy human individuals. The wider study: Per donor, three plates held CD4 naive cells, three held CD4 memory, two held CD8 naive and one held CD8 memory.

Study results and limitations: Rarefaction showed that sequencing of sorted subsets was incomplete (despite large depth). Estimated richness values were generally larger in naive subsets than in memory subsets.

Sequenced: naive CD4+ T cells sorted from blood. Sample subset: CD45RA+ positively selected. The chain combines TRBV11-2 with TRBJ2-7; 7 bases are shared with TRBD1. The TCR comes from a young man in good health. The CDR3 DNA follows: TGTGCCAGCAGCTTAGGGTTCTCAGGGGGCGAGCAGTACTTC. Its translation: CASSLGFSGGEQYF.